This passage covers 23 T cell receptor beta chains from one sample sequenced in a study of spatial heterogeneity in lung cancer. This sample's time point: sample taken at primary tumor resection. Tumor, nontumor lung or frozen PBMC supplied whole RNA that was sequenced unsorted. TCRdb itself ran the 5' RACE reads through MiXCR, one entry per CDR3 protein. This sample yields around 6,000 distinct CDR3 sequences, of which under 15% are seen a single time; more than 15% belongs to the top ten. This sample comprised normal lung tissue next to the tumor, obtained at surgery. The receptor source for this set is a male donor with early-stage non-small cell lung cancer.

This clonotype has at least ten counts. This rearrangement joins TRBV5-6 to TRBJ2-3, with 10 bases that match TRBD2. The CDR3 consists of 20 residues. The germline gives CDR1 SGHDT, CDR2 YYEEEE. Trimming took 1 base from V and 0 from J; bases not matched to a gene: 14. DNA of the CDR3: TGTGCCAGCAGCTTGCGGCTGGGCCTAGCGGGAGCTACGAGCACAGATACGCAGTATTTT. This sequence encodes CASSLRLGLAGATSTDTQYF. The complete variable domain, with remaining parts taken from reference TRBV5-6 and TRBJ2-3, reads DAGVTQSPTHLIKTRGQQVTLRCSPKSGHDTVSWYQQALGQGPQFIFQYYEEEERQRGNFPDRFSGHQFPNYSSELNVNALLLGDSALYLCASSLRLGLAGATSTDTQYFGPGTRLTVL.

This chain connects TRBV7-2 to TRBJ1-1, with D tentatively TRBD1 (5 bases). The V gene lost 2 bases and the J gene lost 8 bases, with 18 bases spanning the gap. Per the germline V gene, CDR1 is SGHTA and CDR2 is FQGNSA. The length of the CDR3 is 15 residues. In nucleotides, the CDR3 is TGTGCCAGCAGCTTAAAAGGGACCGTGCCCAGGGAAGCTTTCTTT. This encodes CASSLKGTVPREAFF.

This clonotype came up many times. The rearrangement links TRBV5-5 to TRBJ2-2; 9 bases fit TRBD2. Germline CDR1 SGHKS, CDR2 YYEKEE (reference sequence). This CDR3 contains 14 residues. The trim removed 4 bases at V and 7 bases at J, leaving 5 bases unmatched. DNA of the CDR3: TGTGCCAGCAGCGAGGGACTAGCAGTCGGGGAGCTGTTTTTT. It is translated as CASSEGLAVGELFF.

The table lists this clonotype with many counts. V and J are TRBV29-1 and TRBJ1-2, with 7 bases fitting TRBD1. There are 12 residues in the CDR3. Germline assignment: CDR1 SQVTM and CDR2 ANQGSEA. Trimming removed 7 bases from V and 5 bases from J; junction bases left unmatched: 7. CDR3 residues: CSGGTDGYGYTF. The CDR3 DNA reads as TGCAGCGGCGGGACAGACGGATATGGCTACACCTTC. Looking up the rest from reference TRBV29-1 and TRBJ1-2 gives the full variable domain: SAVISQKPSRDICQRGTSLTIQCQVDSQVTMMFWYRQQPGQSLTLIATANQGSEATYESGFVIDKFPISRPNLTFSTLTVSNMSPEDSSIYLCSGGTDGYGYTFGSGTRLTVV.

This clonotype is classed as medium-sized. V usage is TRBV19 and J usage is TRBJ2-2, with 10 bases that match TRBD1. The CDR3 sequence is 16 residues long. After removal of 5 bases from V and 4 bases from J, the junction contained 7 bases not matched to a gene. Germline CDR1 LNHDA, CDR2 SQIVND (reference sequence). The CDR3 sequence is CASSVDRGRITGELFF. The CDR3 DNA reads as TGTGCCAGTAGTGTTGACAGGGGGCGCATCACCGGGGAGCTGTTTTTT.

This clonotype was counted many times. The chain recombines TRBV7-9 with TRBJ1-6; D is possibly TRBD1 (6 bases). Germline V gives CDR1 SEHNR, CDR2 FQNEAQ (reference sequence). With 4 bases removed from V and 10 bases from J, the gap between germline ends came to 17 bases. This CDR3 comprises 15 residues. This chain's CDR3 is CASSSRAPGESPLHF. The DNA of the CDR3 is TGTGCCAGCAGCTCACGGGCCCCAGGGGAGTCACCCCTCCACTTT.

By sample fraction, this clonotype is medium-sized. J is TRBJ2-3 and V is TRBV7-2, with D perhaps matching TRBD1 (6 bases). Trimming shortened V by 5 bases and J by 0 bases, and 9 bases separated the two germline ends. The germline gives CDR1 SGHTA, CDR2 FQGNSA. This CDR3 region has 14 residues. The CDR3 DNA is TGTGCCAGCAGCCCCCAGGGGAGCACAGATACGCAGTATTTT. Translation: CASSPQGSTDTQYF.

This clonotype counts as medium-sized (0.01 to 0.1%). The V call is TRBV27, the J call TRBJ2-7, with TRBD2 identical over 9 bases. CDR1 MNHEY and CDR2 SMNVEV come from the germline V gene (reference sequence). This CDR3 has 19 amino acids. J gave up 3 bases and V 6 bases, and 21 bases lay outside the gene matches. CDR3 sequence (DNA): TGTGCCAGCAGACCCAGGACTAGCGACCCATCTTCCCTCTACTACGAGCAGTACTTC. It yields the protein CASRPRTSDPSSLYYEQYF.

This clonotype was observed many times. The gene calls are TRBV2 and TRBJ2-7, with TRBD2 identical over 8 bases. This CDR3 is 18 amino acids long. The trim removed 11 bases at V and 3 bases at J, leaving 24 bases unmatched. Germline assignment: CDR1 SNHLY and CDR2 FYNNEI. Written as DNA, the CDR3 is TGTGCCGTTCCCATTCGAGGAGAGCGGGAGTTCTCTTTCTACGAGCAGTACTTC. It codes for CAVPIRGEREFSFYEQYF.

This clonotype qualifies as medium-sized. This sequence joins TRBV30 and TRBJ2-1, with a tentative D call TRBD2 (6 bases). CDR3 length: 15 amino acids. Germline CDR1 reads GTSNPN; CDR2 reads SVGIG (reference sequence). V gave up 0 bases and J gave up 6 bases, with 15 bases separating them. The CDR3 reads CAWSVGTGRTNEQFF. The DNA of the CDR3 is TGTGCCTGGAGTGTCGGGACTGGGCGTACCAATGAGCAGTTCTTC.

This clonotype was seen a handful of times. At one end the junction does not follow the germline gene, possibly because of a read error. The rearrangement joins TRBV3-1 to TRBJ1-2; 9 nucleotides match TRBD1. From germline, CDR1 is LGHDT and CDR2 YNNKEL (reference sequence). This CDR3 region has 15 residues. Here the CDR3 DNA reads TGTGCCAGCAGCAAAGAGGGACAGGGAATTGATGGCTACACCTTC. Protein sequence: CASSKEGQGIDGYTF.

This clonotype has ten or more counts. This chain uses TRBV7-2 with TRBJ2-7, with 11 bases matching TRBD2. The CDR3 has 15 residues. Per germline, CDR1 SGHTA and CDR2 FQGNSA. V shed 4 bases and J 5 bases; nucleotides not matched to a gene: 7. The CDR3 DNA is TGTGCCAGCAGCTCCCCTGGACTAGCGGGCAACGAGCAGTACTTC. Translated, it gives CASSSPGLAGNEQYF.

This clonotype has a count of ten or more. J is TRBJ1-1 and V is TRBV29-1; D not certain. CDR1 and CDR2 (germline): SQVTM, ANQGSEA. CDR3 length: 14 residues. V lost 2 bases, J lost 3 bases, and 13 bases lay in between. In nucleotides, the CDR3 is TGCAGCGTTGAATCCGGGGATGGGTACACTGAAGCTTTCTTT. Translated: CSVESGDGYTEAFF.

The rearrangement uses TRBV7-2 and TRBJ2-2; D is possibly TRBD1 (6 bases). The V gene lost 2 bases and the J gene lost 9 bases, with 16 bases spanning the gap. Germline CDR1 SGHTA, CDR2 FQGNSA. The CDR3 is made up of 15 amino acids. In DNA form, the CDR3 reads TGTGCCAGCAGCTTAACAGGGCTCGATTCCTGGGAGCTGTTTTTT. This gives the protein CASSLTGLDSWELFF.

Many counts were recorded for this clonotype. This sequence joins TRBV20-1 and TRBJ2-5, with 7 bases that match TRBD1. The CDR3 sequence is 13 residues long. Germline V lookup: CDR1 DFQATT, CDR2 SNEGSKA (reference sequence). Trimming cost V 5 bases and J 5 bases; bases outside gene matches: 8. The CDR3 DNA reads as TGCAGTGCTGAACCGACAGGGCTGGAGACCCAGTACTTC. Translated: CSAEPTGLETQYF.

By sample share, this clonotype is medium-sized. The chain links TRBV6-5 to TRBJ2-1, with a weak D call TRBD2 (5 bases). CDR1 MNHEY and CDR2 SVGAGI come from the germline V gene. The CDR3 runs 17 residues. V was trimmed by 2 bases and J by 0 bases, leaving 14 bases between them. CDR3 protein: CASSYPNAGGSYNEQFF. The CDR3 nucleotides are TGTGCCAGCAGTTACCCAAATGCGGGTGGCTCCTACAATGAGCAGTTCTTC.

This clonotype was recorded at least ten times. V is TRBV11-2 and J is TRBJ2-1, with 9 bases fitting TRBD2. J was trimmed by 8 bases and V by 2 bases; bases with no gene match: 10. Germline lookup yields CDR1 SGHAT and CDR2 FQNNGV. CDR3 length: 16 amino acids. The CDR3 loop is CASSLIPAGGPDEQFF. CDR3 sequence (DNA): TGTGCCAGCAGCTTAATTCCGGCGGGAGGGCCGGATGAGCAGTTCTTC.

There are many counts of this clonotype. The J gene is TRBJ1-4, the V gene TRBV20-1; possible D gene TRBD1, 5 bases. Per the germline V gene, CDR1 is DFQATT and CDR2 is SNEGSKA (reference sequence). V was clipped by 6 bases and J by 4 bases, with 15 bases between them. The CDR3 sequence is 14 residues long. CDR3 sequence: CSAQDTGYNEKLFF. The CDR3 coding sequence is TGCAGTGCGCAAGATACAGGTTATAATGAAAAACTGTTTTTT.

This clonotype showed up many times. CDR3 sequence (DNA): TGTGCCAGCTCTCTCGACAGGGGCACAGATACGCAGTATTTT. Protein: CASSLDRGTDTQYF. J is TRBJ2-3 and V is TRBV18; 7 bases map to TRBD1. The CDR3 extends over 14 amino acids. In germline, CDR1 is KGHSH, CDR2 LQKENI. Trimming took 6 bases from V and 1 from J; bases not matched to a gene: 4.

This clonotype was detected ten times or more. The chain is built from TRBV10-3 and TRBJ2-1, with a tentative D call TRBD1 (5 bases). The CDR3 runs 15 residues. Trimming cost V 0 bases and J 9 bases, with 15 bases left between them. Germline V gives CDR1 ENHRY, CDR2 SYGVKD. The DNA for the CDR3 is TGTGCCATCAGTGAGTCGATTACAGCTACAGGTGAGCAGTTCTTC. Amino acid sequence: CAISESITATGEQFF.

This clonotype was counted at least ten times. The gene calls are TRBV30 and TRBJ2-2, with a possible D match to TRBD1 (5 bases). The CDR3 totals 14 residues. V dropped 0 bases and J dropped 5 bases, with 10 bases sitting between them. In germline, CDR1 is GTSNPN, CDR2 SVGIG (reference sequence). CDR3 in amino acids: CAWSVTAVTGELFF. In DNA form, the CDR3 reads TGTGCCTGGAGTGTGACAGCCGTTACCGGGGAGCTGTTTTTT.

This clonotype was counted at least ten times. J is TRBJ2-3 and V is TRBV5-1; 8 nucleotides match TRBD1. The CDR3 has 15 amino acids. The V and J ends lost 3 bases and 6 bases, in that order; junction bases with no gene match: 9. Germline V gene data show CDR1 as SGHRS and CDR2 as YFSETQ. The DNA for the CDR3 is TGCGCCAGCAGCTCCTCACTGACAGGGGTCGATACGCAGTATTTT. Translation: CASSSSLTGVDTQYF. Together with reference TRBV5-1 and TRBJ2-3, the CDR3 gives the full variable domain: KAGVTQTPRYLIKTRGQQVTLSCSPISGHRSVSWYQQTPGQGLQFLFEYFSETQRNKGNFPGRFSGRQFSNSRSEMNVSTLELGDSALYLCASSSSLTGVDTQYFGPGTRLTVL.

This clonotype counts as medium-sized. The V gene is TRBV27, the J gene TRBJ2-2; 7 bases match TRBD1. This CDR3 has 17 residues. Germline V gives CDR1 MNHEY, CDR2 SMNVEV (reference sequence). V was clipped by 5 bases and J by 0 bases; unmatched bases: 9. The CDR3 nucleotides are TGTGCCAGCAGTCACTACCGGGACAGCCCGAACACCGGGGAGCTGTTTTTT. Its protein is CASSHYRDSPNTGELFF.